The rows below give T cell receptor beta chains drawn from one sample of a study of glioma-infiltrating T cells after dendritic cell vaccination. Data came from immunoSEQ multiplex PCR; TCRdb stores just in-frame clones and leaves some out. The sample includes tens of thousands of clones, about 85% of them seen just once. This sample comprised blood, obtained before dendritic cell vaccination. The receptors stem from a human donor with glioblastoma. CDR3s include the opening cysteine and the closing phenylalanine or tryptophan.

CASTFGQETQYF	TRBJ2-5	TRBV7-2
CASSVGGGQGVQPQHF	TRBJ1-5	TRBV9
CASSPAAGSQETQYF	TRBJ2-5	TRBV4-2
CASSQTGGTDTQYF	TRBJ2-3	TRBV7-8
CASSFRGNEQYF	TRBJ2-7	TRBV7-2
CASETGGSEKLFF	TRBJ1-4	TRBV19
CASSYSLGQGNTIYF	TRBJ1-3	TRBV6-5
CASSPTGTGLAYGNTIYF	TRBJ1-3	TRBV9
CASSQLLRGLAGDNEQFF	TRBJ2-1	TRBV4-1
CASSEGVTVANVLTF	TRBJ2-6	TRBV2
CASSEVRLMNTEAFF	TRBJ1-1	TRBV2
CASSIPWTGGYYEQYF	TRBJ2-7	TRBV5-8
CASSPRLAGGPSTDTQYF	TRBJ2-3	TRBV4-3
CASSEVGGGYAGELFF	TRBJ2-2	TRBV2
CASSGTQGAGYEQYF	TRBJ2-7	TRBV28
CASSSGGQPQHF	TRBJ1-5	TRBV27
CASSYSAGNQPQHF	TRBJ1-5	TRBV6-5
CASSTGQGLTGELFF	TRBJ2-2	TRBV10-2
CASSQTRPGQGYNEQFF	TRBJ2-1	TRBV4-1
CASSGDRGSYGYTF	TRBJ1-2	TRBV6-1
CASSFPTDPTGELFF	TRBJ2-2	TRBV5-6
CATSRDGGGKEQYF	TRBJ2-7	TRBV15
CASSWRTGGTDTQYF	TRBJ2-3	TRBV5-1
CASSRPGQGLYTQYF	TRBJ2-3	TRBV28
CASSPGTLTDTQYF	TRBJ2-3	TRBV5-1
CASGSDRGYYGYTF	TRBJ1-2	TRBV5-4
CASSHRGSGANVLTF	TRBJ2-6	TRBV7-2
CSVRQGFNYGYTF	TRBJ1-2	TRBV29-1